Shown below are 22 T cell receptor beta chains from a single sample sequenced in a study of T cell changes during pregnancy in multiple sclerosis (dated by TCRdb to about 2019). The method was the immunoSEQ multiplex PCR assay. Imported from immuneACCESS, the table was reduced by TCRdb to in-frame sequences with V and J called. These copies leave out some clones; in studies compared against another copy, an unresolved V gene accounts for under half, and the cause of the remainder is not known. The sample table contains around 120,000 clones; only one count was recorded for more than 85% of them. The ten largest clones take up roughly 3.5% of the sample. Sequences were derived from peripheral blood, sampled after pregnancy. Receptors were obtained from a female donor with multiple sclerosis, enrolled in a pregnancy study.

V usage is TRBV5-1 and J usage is TRBJ1-1; 8 bases align to TRBD1. Trimming cost V 4 bases and J 2 bases; bases outside gene matches: 10. CDR1 SGHRS and CDR2 YFSETQ come from the germline V gene. The CDR3 consists of 16 residues. CDR3 coding DNA: TGCGCCAGCAGCATGACAGGGGTGGCAAGAAACACTGAAGCTTTCTTT. Its protein is CASSMTGVARNTEAFF.

J is TRBJ1-2 and V is TRBV18; D remains ambiguous. CDR3 length equals 13 residues. V lost 6 bases, J lost 8 bases, and 16 bases lay in between. Germline CDR1 is KGHSH and CDR2 is LQKENI. In DNA form, the CDR3 reads TGTGCCAGCTCCCCCTTACCGATGGAGGGCTACACCTTC. It codes for CASSPLPMEGYTF. The full variable domain, its missing parts supplied by reference TRBV18 and TRBJ1-2, is NAGVMQNPRHLVRRRGQEARLRCSPMKGHSHVYWYRQLPEEGLKFMVYLQKENIIDESGMPKERFSAEFPKEGPSILRIQQVVRGDSAAYFCASSPLPMEGYTFGSGTRLTVV.

V usage is TRBV21-1 and J usage is TRBJ1-2; no DNA check was done on the table's D call, TRBD1. TRBV21-1 is labeled a pseudogene. The CDR3 is 18 residues long. The DNA for the CDR3 is TGTGCCAGCAGCAAAAGGGGTAGCAGGCCCCGAAACTTCTATGGCTACACCTTC. Amino acid sequence: CASSKRGSRPRNFYGYTF.

The chain recombines TRBV19 with TRBJ2-7; TRBD1 is a possible D gene (5 bases). The V end lost 1 base, the J end lost 3 bases, and 16 bases lay between the germline ends. Looked up from germline, CDR1 is LNHDA and CDR2 is SQIVND (reference sequence). The CDR3 is made up of 16 amino acids. The CDR3 DNA follows: TGTGCCAGTAGTATAGCAACAGGAACACTCAACTACGAGCAGTACTTC. This encodes CASSIATGTLNYEQYF. The full variable domain, rest sourced from reference TRBV19 and TRBJ2-7, is DGGITQSPKYLFRKEGQNVTLSCEQNLNHDAMYWYRQDPGQGLRLIYYSQIVNDFQKGDIAEGYSVSREKKESFPLTVTSAQKNPTAFYLCASSIATGTLNYEQYFGPGTRLTVT.

The chain uses TRBV2 and TRBJ1-2; 10 positions match TRBD1. Trimming removed 6 bases from V and 8 bases from J; junction bases left unmatched: 9. The CDR3 is made up of 14 amino acids. CDR1 is SNHLY and CDR2 is FYNNEI in the germline V gene. The CDR3 sequence: CASRVGQGRSGYTF. Here the CDR3 DNA reads TGTGCCAGCAGGGTGGGACAGGGGCGTTCAGGCTACACCTTC.

The rearrangement uses TRBV9 and TRBJ1-1; D unclear. Trimming cost V 7 bases and J 4 bases, with 14 bases left between them. Germline loops: CDR1 SGDLS, CDR2 YYNGEE. The CDR3 is 13 amino acids. The CDR3 sequence is CASGSYGSTEAFF. The CDR3 bases are TGTGCCAGCGGATCCTACGGGAGCACTGAAGCTTTCTTT. Combining the CDR3 with reference TRBV9 and TRBJ1-1 gives the whole variable domain DSGVTQTPKHLITATGQRVTLRCSPRSGDLSVYWYQQSLDQGLQFLIQYYNGEERAKGNILERFSAQQFPDLHSELNLSSLELGDSALYFCASGSYGSTEAFFGQGTRLTVV.

The chain uses TRBV18 and TRBJ1-1, with 9 bases aligning to TRBD1. The V segment lost 1 base and the J segment 4 bases; nucleotides outside the gene matches: 7. The CDR3 runs to 16 residues. Germline V CDR1 and CDR2: KGHSH, LQKENI. This CDR3 reads CASSPRTGAGGTEAFF. The DNA for the CDR3 is TGTGCCAGCTCACCACGGACAGGGGCTGGGGGCACTGAAGCTTTCTTT.

The chain recombines TRBV5-6 with TRBJ1-5; 9 positions match TRBD1. The CDR3 contains 17 residues. The germline V gene encodes CDR1 SGHDT and CDR2 YYEEEE. J was trimmed by 0 bases and V by 4 bases; bases with no gene match: 8. CDR3: CASSGQGKLNSNQPQHF. CDR3 bases: TGTGCCAGCAGCGGACAGGGGAAACTGAATAGCAATCAGCCCCAGCATTTT.

The V call is TRBV5-4, the J call TRBJ2-3; 12 bases align to TRBD2. The germline gives CDR1 SGHNT, CDR2 YYREEE (reference sequence). CDR3 length: 14 residues. Trimming took 7 bases from V and 0 from J; bases not matched to a gene: 0. The CDR3 sequence is CASGLAGSTDTQYF. The CDR3 region has the DNA TGTGCCAGCGGACTAGCGGGGAGCACAGATACGCAGTATTTT.

The chain uses TRBV19 and TRBJ2-7; no clear D gene. Trimming shortened V by 4 bases and J by 4 bases, and 11 bases separated the two germline ends. The CDR3 loop spans 13 amino acids. The germline V gene has CDR1 LNHDA and CDR2 SQIVND (reference sequence). CDR3 nucleotide sequence: TGTGCCAGTAGTAAGCAGGCTACTTACGAGCAGTACTTC. This gives the protein CASSKQATYEQYF.

The chain combines TRBV4-1 with TRBJ2-7; D not certain. Trimming pared 4 bases from V and 3 bases from J, leaving 13 bases between. The germline gives CDR1 MGHRA, CDR2 YSYEKL. The CDR3 consists of 14 residues. CDR3 coding DNA: TGCGCCAGCAGCCCAACAGATACAGTCTACGAGCAGTACTTC. Protein: CASSPTDTVYEQYF.

This sequence joins TRBV4-1 and TRBJ2-1, with 8 nucleotides matching TRBD2. J lost 6 bases, V lost 0 bases, and 13 bases had no gene match. Looked up from germline, CDR1 is MGHRA and CDR2 is YSYEKL. The CDR3 consists of 18 residues. DNA for the CDR3: TGCGCCAGCAGCCAAGATAGAAGGAACGGGGGGGAAATCAATGAGCAGTTCTTC. Encoded protein: CASSQDRRNGGEINEQFF.

This sequence joins TRBV6-1 and TRBJ2-3, with TRBD2 matching 7 bases. Germline V lookup: CDR1 MNHNS, CDR2 SASEGT. V was pared by 6 bases and J by 4 bases, with 7 bases of the junction left unmatched. This CDR3 spans 14 amino acids. This CDR3 is CASSVSGRADTQYF. The CDR3 DNA follows: TGTGCCAGCAGCGTTAGCGGGCGGGCAGATACGCAGTATTTT.

The chain has TRBV10-3 and TRBJ2-1, with 7 bases that match TRBD2. Germline V CDR1 and CDR2: ENHRY, SYGVKD. The junction had 6 bases not matched to a gene; V was cut back by 4 bases and J by 3 bases. This CDR3 has 15 amino acids. The CDR3 spells CAISVGGGGYNEQFF. In DNA, the CDR3 is TGTGCCATCAGTGTTGGCGGGGGAGGCTACAATGAGCAGTTCTTC.

V and J are TRBV5-6 and TRBJ1-4, with TRBD1 matching over 10 bases. The CDR3 length is 16 residues. The J segment lost 7 bases and the V segment lost 1 base, leaving 7 bases of the junction unmatched. CDR1 SGHDT and CDR2 YYEEEE come from the germline V gene. The CDR3 protein is CASSLQGQGRREKLFF. The CDR3 nucleotides are TGTGCCAGCAGCTTGCAGGGACAGGGGAGGCGTGAAAAACTGTTTTTT.

The rearrangement links TRBV18 to TRBJ2-5; 7 bases match TRBD1. This CDR3 is built from 12 residues. Trimming took 2 bases from V and 9 from J; bases not matched to a gene: 3. Germline V gene data show CDR1 as KGHSH and CDR2 as LQKENI. Here the CDR3 DNA reads TGTGCCAGCTCACCATCCCAGGGGGCCCAGTACTTC. Amino acids: CASSPSQGAQYF.

The chain employs TRBV7-2 and TRBJ2-7; D gene uncertain. V dropped 2 bases and J dropped 2 bases, with 16 bases sitting between them. The CDR3 is 16 residues long. The germline CDR1 and CDR2 sequences are SGHTA and FQGNSA. Here the CDR3 DNA reads TGTGCCAGCAGCTTACAAGAACTACGTATACCCTACGAGCAGTACTTC. Its protein product is CASSLQELRIPYEQYF.

V and J are TRBV5-1 and TRBJ2-2, with 8 positions matching TRBD2. Germline V gene lookup returns CDR1 SGHRS and CDR2 YFSETQ. This CDR3 spans 16 amino acids. Unmatched junction bases numbered 4, after V lost 0 bases and J lost 3 bases. This CDR3 reads CASSLDGGVDTGELFF. CDR3 coding DNA: TGCGCCAGCAGCTTGGACGGGGGGGTAGACACCGGGGAGCTGTTTTTT.

The rearrangement joins TRBV5-6 to TRBJ2-2, with D possibly matching TRBD2 (7 bases). Between the trimmed V and J ends, which lost 5 bases and 6 bases, there was a span of 17 bases. Per the germline V gene, CDR1 is SGHDT and CDR2 is YYEEEE. There are 15 residues in the CDR3. Here the CDR3 DNA reads TGTGCCAGCAGTCTCCCGGCGGGGGCTTCCGGGGAGCTGTTTTTT. Protein product: CASSLPAGASGELFF.

The CDR3 sequence is CASSEGGDRGVLGYTF. DNA for the CDR3: TGTGCCAGCAGTGAAGGGGGGGACAGGGGGGTCCTCGGCTACACCTTC. The V gene is TRBV2, the J gene TRBJ1-2; 11 bases fit TRBD1. V shed 1 base, J shed 8 bases, and the junction held 9 bases outside the gene matches. The CDR3 consists of 16 residues. In germline, CDR1 is SNHLY, CDR2 FYNNEI.

J is TRBJ2-2 and V is TRBV27; the D gene is possibly TRBD1 (5 bases). The V and J ends lost 4 bases and 4 bases respectively, with 10 bases between them. The CDR3 has 14 residues. CDR1 is MNHEY, CDR2 SMNVEV, per germline (reference sequence). The CDR3 DNA reads as TGTGCCAGCAGTTATGGGGCCAGCACCGGGGAGCTGTTTTTT. This sequence encodes CASSYGASTGELFF.

The chain joins TRBV5-8 to TRBJ2-3; D not resolved. CDR1 is SGHTS, CDR2 YDEGEE, per germline. The CDR3 covers 14 residues. The germline V and J ends were trimmed by 4 bases and 4 bases, with 13 bases remaining between them. CDR3 region: CASSLSVDSDTQYF. For the CDR3, the DNA is TGTGCCAGCAGCCTATCGGTTGATTCAGATACGCAGTATTTT. Combining the CDR3 with reference TRBV5-8 and TRBJ2-3 gives the whole variable domain EAGVTQSPTHLIKTRGQQATLRCSPISGHTSVYWYQQALGLGLQFLLWYDEGEERNRGNFPPRFSGRQFPNYSSELNVNALELEDSALYLCASSLSVDSDTQYFGPGTRLTVL.